The TCR beta chain described here comes from a study of OX40 agonist ivuxolimab in advanced cancers. Study-wide context: Ivuxolimab was a fully human IgG2 agonistic monoclonal antibody targeting the costimulatory receptor OX40 (CD134). Intravenous ivuxolimab was administered to patients every 2 weeks at six dose levels: 0.01, 0.1, 0.3, 1.5, 3 and 10 mg/kg. Among the approximately 50 dose-escalation patients, around 19 had hepatocellular carcinoma, some 15 melanoma, 9 renal cell carcinoma and 9 head and neck cancer. The dose-escalation cohort was around 84% male with a mean age of roughly 60 years, ranging from roughly 20 to 85. Patients were allowed to have had prior anti-PD-1, anti-PD-L1 or anti-CTLA-4 therapy, and approximately 40% of the dose-escalation patients had been treated with checkpoint inhibitors. Partial responses occurred in three dose-escalation patients, of whom one had hepatocellular carcinoma and two had cutaneous melanoma. The purpose of peripheral TCRbeta sequencing was to test whether ivuxolimab changed TCR sequence diversity and led to clonal T-cell expansion. The paper covers the monotherapy dose-escalation part of the phase I ivuxolimab trial, which included N of about 50 patients. General conclusions and limits of the study: Low levels of normalized T-cell clonal expansion were also shown by some nonresponding patients. Antigen specificity was not determined for the clonally expanded peripheral T cells. After ivuxolimab, more expanded clones were found on average in CD8+ T cells than in CD4+ T cells. In partial responders in the 0.1-3.0 mg/kg groups, normalized peripheral clonal expansion was found to be among the lowest, especially among CD8+ T cells. Clonal expansion of both CD4+ and CD8+ blood T cells was observed from baseline to week 6 at doses 0.1 to 3.0 mg/kg.

The trial excluded patients who had a history of autoimmune disease or who were on systemic immunosuppression. Peripheral blood for TCR sequencing was collected from all dose cohorts at baseline, on cycle 4 day 1, and on cycle 7 day 1. The samples were taken from a phase I, first-in-human, multicenter, open-label dose-escalation trial of ivuxolimab. Adults with locally advanced or metastatic head and neck squamous cell, hepatocellular, melanoma or renal cell carcinoma were enrolled in the trial. CD4+ and CD8+ T cells were sorted separately from peripheral blood before TCR sequencing. On this clone itself: It lacks a known antigen. Base qualities are missing; no much larger clone stands one base away.

Genomic DNA was isolated from the sorted cells so that the TCRbeta CDR3 region could be sequenced. The immunoSEQ Assay was used to sequence the TCRbeta CDR3 regions. Sourced from immuneACCESS, this table was stored by TCRdb with only in-frame sequences that have V and J called. A share of the clones is absent; for the studies checked, an unresolved V gene accounts for under half, and the remainder has no known explanation. The sample records about 82,000 clones, roughly 90% of which are singletons. In total, the top ten clones hold about 8.6% of the sample. Sequences LNHDA (CDR1) and SQIVND (CDR2) are obtained from the germline V gene (reference sequence). V drops 0 bases and J drops 10 bases, leaving 10 bases in between. Its CDR3 holds 14 amino acids, cysteine through phenylalanine. This entry keeps only the CDR3 DNA: 42 bases, framed from base 1.

The sequence was obtained from an adult with an advanced solid tumor such as melanoma, head and neck, liver or kidney cancer. Rearrangement joined TRBV19 to TRBJ1-6, and perhaps TRBD1 as D gene, on 5 matching bases. The source was CD4+ or CD8+ T cells sorted from blood, collected in a trial of the OX40 agonist ivuxolimab. The DNA reads TGTGCCAGTAGTATAGAGGAGAGGACATCACCCCTCCACTTT. Its translation is CASSIEERTSPLHF.